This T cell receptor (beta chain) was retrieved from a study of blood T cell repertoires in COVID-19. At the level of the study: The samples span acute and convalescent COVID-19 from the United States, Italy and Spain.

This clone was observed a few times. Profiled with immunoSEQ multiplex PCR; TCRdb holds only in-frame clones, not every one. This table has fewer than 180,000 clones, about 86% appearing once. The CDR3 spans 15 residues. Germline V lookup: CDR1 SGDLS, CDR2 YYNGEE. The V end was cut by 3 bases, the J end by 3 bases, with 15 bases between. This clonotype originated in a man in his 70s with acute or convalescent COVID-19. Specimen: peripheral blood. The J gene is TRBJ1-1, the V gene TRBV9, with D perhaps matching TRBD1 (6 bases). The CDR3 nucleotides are TGTGCCAGCAGCGAGGGGGAGGGTCGGTACACTGAAGCTTTCTTT. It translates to CASSEGEGRYTEAFF.